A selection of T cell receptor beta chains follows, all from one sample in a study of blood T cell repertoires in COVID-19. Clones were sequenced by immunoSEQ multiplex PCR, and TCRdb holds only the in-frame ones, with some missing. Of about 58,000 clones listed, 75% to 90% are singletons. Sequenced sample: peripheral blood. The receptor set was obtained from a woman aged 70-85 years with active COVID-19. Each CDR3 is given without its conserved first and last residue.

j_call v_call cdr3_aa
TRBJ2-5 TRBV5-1 ASSSGGQETQY
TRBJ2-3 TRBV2 ASDNSGVTDTQY
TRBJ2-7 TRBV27 ASSVGTGWEQY
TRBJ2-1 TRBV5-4 ASSLGTSGNYNEQF
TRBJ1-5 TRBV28 ASSLRENQPQH
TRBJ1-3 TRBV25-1 ASSGDGNTIY
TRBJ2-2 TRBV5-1 ASRGIAGDGELF
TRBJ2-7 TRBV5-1 ASSFSSGSSYEQY
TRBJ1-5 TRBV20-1 SASLATVIQPQH
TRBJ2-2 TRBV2 ASSEEGTGELF
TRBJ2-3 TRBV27 ASSPNPTGGSTDTQY
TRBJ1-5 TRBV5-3 ARSDPGYLGSQH
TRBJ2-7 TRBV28 ASSLGTGFTEQY
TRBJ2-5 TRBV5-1 ASSPWGGSGETQY
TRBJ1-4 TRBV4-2 ASSDRQGSEKLF
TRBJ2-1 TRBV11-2 ASSLPRGRSYNEQF
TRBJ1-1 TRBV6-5 ASTFTVTEAF
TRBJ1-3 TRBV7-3 ASSSTGGNSGNTIY